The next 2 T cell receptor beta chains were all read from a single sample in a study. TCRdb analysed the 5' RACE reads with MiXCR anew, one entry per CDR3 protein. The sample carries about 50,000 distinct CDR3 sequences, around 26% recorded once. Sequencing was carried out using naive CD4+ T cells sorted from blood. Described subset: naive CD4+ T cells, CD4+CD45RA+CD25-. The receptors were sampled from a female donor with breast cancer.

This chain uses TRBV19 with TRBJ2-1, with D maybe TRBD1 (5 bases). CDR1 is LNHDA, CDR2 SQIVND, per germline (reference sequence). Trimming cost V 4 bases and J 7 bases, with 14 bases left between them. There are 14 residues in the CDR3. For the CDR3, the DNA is TGTGCCAGTAGTAGGCAGGGCGGTGTGAATGAGCAGTTCTTC. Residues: CASSRQGGVNEQFF.

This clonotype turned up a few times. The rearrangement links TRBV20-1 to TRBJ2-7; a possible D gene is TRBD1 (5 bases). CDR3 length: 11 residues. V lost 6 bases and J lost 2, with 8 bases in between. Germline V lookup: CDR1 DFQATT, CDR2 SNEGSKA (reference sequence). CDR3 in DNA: TGCAGTGCCGCGGACACCTACGAGCAGTACTTC. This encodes CSAADTYEQYF.